The present TCR beta chain was sequenced within a study of cytomegalovirus exposure and HLA in healthy donors. PCR amplification relied on 60 Vbeta primers (plus 13 Jbeta primers). Repertoires were generated with immunoSEQ multiplex PCR, while TCRdb's copy carries only in-frame clones and drops some. Of 180,000 or so clones in the sample, roughly 75% were seen once. The material sequenced was PBMCs. The TCR sequence derives from a woman aged 40 to 55 in good health and CMV-seropositive.

CDR3 in amino acids: CASSDSGQPTNTEAFF. DNA of the CDR3: TGTGCCAGCAGTGATTCGGGACAGCCTACGAACACTGAAGCTTTCTTT. The chain carries TRBV6-1 and TRBJ1-1; 7 nucleotides match TRBD1. Per the germline V gene, CDR1 is MNHNS and CDR2 is SASEGT. The CDR3 is made up of 16 amino acids. V shed 3 bases, J shed 1 base, and the junction held 8 bases outside the gene matches.